The 5 T cell receptor beta chains below come from one sample, sequenced in a study of T cell responses to AZD1222 COVID-19 vaccine. Clones were sequenced by immunoSEQ multiplex PCR, and TCRdb holds only the in-frame ones, with some missing. The sample has some 70,000 clones, roughly 80% seen once. The starting material was peripheral blood, obtained 28 days after the second AZD1222 dose. All receptors come from an adult who received the AZD1222 COVID-19 vaccine.

This clone was seen only a few times. The chain has TRBV6-1 and TRBJ2-1, with TRBD1 matching over 9 bases. V was clipped by 2 bases and J by 6 bases; unmatched bases: 8. CDR3 length: 16 amino acids. Germline loops: CDR1 MNHNS, CDR2 SASEGT. The CDR3 spells CASSETGTGSVNEQFF. Written as DNA, the CDR3 is TGTGCCAGCAGTGAAACCGGGACAGGGAGTGTCAATGAGCAGTTCTTC.

This clone was observed a few times. V is TRBV30 and J is TRBJ1-2; no firm D call. The CDR3 totals 13 residues. Trimming took off 5 bases at V and 7 bases at J, with 17 bases between the two ends. The germline CDR1 and CDR2 sequences are GTSNPN and SVGIG (reference sequence). As DNA, the CDR3 is TGTGCCTGGGTCACAGAACCTATCAGTGGCTACACCTTC. As protein: CAWVTEPISGYTF.

V is TRBV11-2 and J is TRBJ1-5; 7 nucleotides agree with TRBD1. The CDR3 totals 15 residues. Germline lookup yields CDR1 SGHAT and CDR2 FQNNGV. The junction had 3 bases not matched to a gene; V was cut back by 1 base and J by 3 bases. The CDR3 loop is CASSLAGQVNQPQHF. Written as DNA, the CDR3 is TGTGCCAGCAGCTTAGCCGGACAGGTCAATCAGCCCCAGCATTTT.

The genes are TRBV6-5 and TRBJ1-2, with D uncertain. V dropped 3 bases and J dropped 0 bases, with 8 bases sitting between them. This CDR3 is built from 14 residues. Germline V gives CDR1 MNHEY, CDR2 SVGAGI. CDR3 nucleotides: TGTGCCAGCAGTTATCTTCCAGCTAACTATGGCTACACCTTC. Its protein is CASSYLPANYGYTF.

This clone was recorded a few times. The CDR3 coding sequence is TGCGCCAGCAGTGAGGAGGATCTAGATACGCAGTATTTT. It translates to CASSEEDLDTQYF. V is TRBV10-1 and J is TRBJ2-3, with D unresolved. The CDR3 sequence is 13 residues long. V was trimmed by 2 bases and J by 5 bases, leaving 8 bases between them. Germline V gene sequence: CDR1 WNHNN, CDR2 SYGVQD (reference sequence).